Here is one TCR beta chain with its context. The antigen remains unidentified. The germline V gene encodes CDR1 SGHAT and CDR2 FQNNGV. This CDR3 region has 15 residues. The germline V and J ends were trimmed by 5 bases and 5 bases, with 18 bases remaining between them. The time point: week 23, last vaccination. Alongside topical imiquimod, each dose of vaccine comprised 300 ug of mutant IDH1 20-mer peptide. The source of the sample is a study of a mutant IDH1 vaccine in newly diagnosed glioma. Overall study context: Earlier treatment was radiotherapy, temozolomide, or both, with most getting both.

The data were produced by immunoSEQ multiplex PCR, yet TCRdb's version contains in-frame clones alone and is incomplete. This table holds 9,500 to 12,000 clones, around 89% found once. This sequence originates from a woman in her 40s with glioma. Some clones in this sample may be carry-over from other donors' samples. This chain uses TRBV11-2 with TRBJ2-5; a weak D match, TRBD1 (5 bases). This specimen consisted of PBMCs, obtained from a glioma patient whose treatment included an IDH1 peptide vaccine. The CDR3 reads CASSVQVGARETQYF. The CDR3 coding sequence is TGTGCCAGCAGCGTACAGGTCGGAGCTAGGGAGACCCAGTACTTC.